These 20 T cell receptor beta chains originate from one sample sequenced in a study of cytomegalovirus exposure and HLA in healthy donors. The PCR employed 60 Vbeta primers together with 13 Jbeta primers. Sequencing was performed with immunoSEQ multiplex PCR; in TCRdb, only in-frame clones are kept and a portion is missing. The data show around 150,000 clones, more than 65% seen once. Sequencing was done on a sample of PBMCs. Every receptor here comes from a man aged 45-60 years in good health and CMV-seropositive.

This chain connects TRBV27 to TRBJ1-4, with a tentative D call TRBD1 (6 bases). V shed 2 bases and J shed 5 bases, with 18 bases lying between them. Per the germline V gene, CDR1 is MNHEY and CDR2 is SMNVEV (reference sequence). This CDR3 spans 17 amino acids. DNA for the CDR3: TGTGCCAGCAGTTTAACAGGGCAGAAGGGAGGGAATGAAAAACTGTTTTTT. Translating gives CASSLTGQKGGNEKLFF. Based on the CDR3 plus reference TRBV27 and TRBJ1-4, the full variable domain is EAQVTQNPRYLITVTGKKLTVTCSQNMNHEYMSWYRQDPGLGLRQIYYSMNVEVTDKGDVPEGYKVSRKEKRNFPLILESPSPNQTSLYFCASSLTGQKGGNEKLFFGSGTQLSVL.

V and J are TRBV9 and TRBJ2-5; 7 bases line up with TRBD2. Germline V lookup: CDR1 SGDLS, CDR2 YYNGEE. V trimming: 4 bases; J trimming: 1 base; junction bases outside the gene matches: 10. The CDR3 has 16 amino acids. CDR3 loop: CASSLRDSGFQETQYF. DNA of the CDR3: TGTGCCAGCAGCCTGAGGGATAGCGGGTTCCAAGAGACCCAGTACTTC.

The chain links TRBV25-1 to TRBJ1-2; maybe TRBD1 (5 bases). V dropped 8 bases and J dropped 4 bases, with 20 bases sitting between them. The CDR3 is made up of 15 amino acids. Germline loops: CDR1 MGHDK, CDR2 SYGVNS. This CDR3 is CASSGGNSMFYGYTF. The CDR3 DNA reads as TGTGCCAGCTCGGGGGGGAACAGTATGTTCTATGGCTACACCTTC.

The chain links TRBV4-1 to TRBJ2-2, with a tentative D call TRBD1 (6 bases). Germline values: CDR1 MGHRA, CDR2 YSYEKL. The CDR3 totals 15 residues. The germline V and J ends were trimmed by 8 bases and 8 bases, with 21 bases remaining between them. The CDR3 region is CASGAPTRGSGELFF. The CDR3 DNA follows: TGCGCCAGCGGCGCTCCAACCAGGGGATCAGGGGAGCTGTTTTTT.

This rearrangement joins TRBV2 to TRBJ2-1, with D possibly TRBD2 on 6 matching bases. V was clipped by 6 bases and J by 6 bases, with 15 bases between them. Germline values: CDR1 SNHLY, CDR2 FYNNEI. This CDR3 comprises 14 residues. The CDR3 reads CASRVGGPRNEQFF. Here the CDR3 DNA reads TGTGCCAGCAGGGTGGGGGGTCCCCGCAATGAGCAGTTCTTC.

Here the CDR3 DNA reads TGTGCCAGCAGCTCAGCGGGAGGATCCTACAATGAGCAGTTCTTC. This encodes CASSSAGGSYNEQFF. The gene calls are TRBV11-3 and TRBJ2-1; the match to TRBD2 covers 9 bases. The CDR3 covers 15 residues. The germline CDR1 and CDR2 sequences are SGHNT and YENEEA. The J segment lost 1 base and the V segment lost 4 bases, leaving 2 bases of the junction unmatched.

The chain couples TRBV29-1 to TRBJ1-1; 8 bases are shared with TRBD1. This CDR3 has 12 residues. The germline gives CDR1 SQVTM, CDR2 ANQGSEA. With V trimmed by 7 bases and J by 5 bases, 6 bases remained unmatched. CDR3 region: CSARTGTTEAFF. The CDR3, as DNA: TGCAGCGCCAGGACAGGGACGACTGAAGCTTTCTTT.

The chain is built from TRBV9 and TRBJ2-2; TRBD1 is a possible D gene (6 bases). Germline CDR1 and CDR2: SGDLS and YYNGEE. The CDR3 is 15 residues long. Trimming took off 4 bases at V and 0 bases at J, with 10 bases between the two ends. Written as DNA, the CDR3 is TGTGCCAGCAGCAGGACAGCCGCGAACACCGGGGAGCTGTTTTTT. Translated, it gives CASSRTAANTGELFF.

The V gene is TRBV23-1, the J gene TRBJ2-7, with TRBD1 as a possible D gene (6 bases). TRBV23-1 has ORF status, its function being uncertain. This CDR3 spans 17 amino acids. V lost 1 base and J lost 0, with 16 bases in between. The chain's CDR3 is CASSQCLDSASSYEQYV. CDR3 coding DNA: TGCGCCAGCAGTCAATGTCTGGACAGCGCGAGCTCCTACGAGCAGTACGTC.

The chain combines TRBV7-3 with TRBJ2-1; 12 bases fit TRBD2. V was clipped by 6 bases and J by 9 bases; unmatched bases: 6. CDR1 and CDR2 from the germline V gene are SGHTA and FQGTGA. The CDR3 extends over 14 amino acids. The CDR3 DNA is TGTGCCAGCAGGCGACTAGCGGGAGAGGGTGAGCAGTTCTTC. Encoded protein: CASRRLAGEGEQFF. The entire variable domain, with the rest obtained from reference TRBV7-3 and TRBJ2-1, is as follows: GAGVSQTPSNKVTEKGKYVELRCDPISGHTALYWYRQSLGQGPEFLIYFQGTGAADDSGLPNDRFFAVRPEGSVSTLKIQRTERGDSAVYLCASRRLAGEGEQFFGPGTRLTVL.

The CDR3 DNA reads TGTGCCAGTAGTACTGGACAGGGGGTTATGTTTGGCTACACCTTC. It specifies CASSTGQGVMFGYTF. V gene TRBV19 combines with J gene TRBJ1-2, with 10 positions matching TRBD1. CDR1 is LNHDA and CDR2 is SQIVND in the germline V gene (reference sequence). CDR3 length: 15 residues. The V and J ends lost 4 bases and 7 bases, in that order; junction bases with no gene match: 9.

The chain joins TRBV4-1 to TRBJ2-7; a weak D match, TRBD2 (6 bases). Germline CDR1 and CDR2: MGHRA and YSYEKL. Deletions cut 10 bases from V and 2 bases from J, with 18 bases between. The CDR3 loop spans 14 amino acids. CDR3 residues: CATPWGEAPYEQYF. CDR3 bases: TGCGCCACCCCTTGGGGGGAGGCCCCCTACGAGCAGTACTTC.

J is TRBJ1-5 and V is TRBV7-8; perhaps TRBD1 as D (6 bases). CDR3 length: 14 residues. V dropped 6 bases and J dropped 2 bases, with 11 bases sitting between them. Germline CDR1 reads SGHVS; CDR2 reads FQNEAQ. The CDR3 sequence is CASSSNRGNQPQHF. CDR3 DNA sequence: TGTGCCAGCAGTTCCAACAGGGGCAATCAGCCCCAGCATTTT.

This chain uses TRBV5-6 with TRBJ2-7, with TRBD1 identical over 11 bases. Losses at the gene ends were 2 bases for V and 7 bases for J; bases not matched to a gene: 5. Germline values: CDR1 SGHDT, CDR2 YYEEEE. The CDR3 loop spans 14 amino acids. The CDR3 coding sequence is TGTGCCAGCAGCTTCGGACAGGGGGCGAGGGAGCAGTACTTC. Its protein product is CASSFGQGAREQYF.

This clone came up a few times. The genes are TRBV2 and TRBJ1-6, with D possibly matching TRBD1 (6 bases). There are 15 residues in the CDR3. Trimming stripped 6 bases from V and 9 bases from J, with 18 bases between. Germline V gene data show CDR1 as SNHLY and CDR2 as FYNNEI. The CDR3 DNA sequence: TGTGCCAGCAGGGGGCCCCGGGGGGCAGGTTCACCCCTCCACTTT. Its translation: CASRGPRGAGSPLHF.

The CDR3 bases are TGTGCCAGCAGCCTACAGGTTATTAGCACAGATACGCAGTATTTT. Translating it yields CASSLQVISTDTQYF. The rearrangement uses TRBV14 and TRBJ2-3; D may be TRBD1 (5 bases). Germline V gene data show CDR1 as SGHDN and CDR2 as FVKESK. V shed 4 bases and J shed 0 bases, with 11 bases lying between them. The CDR3 contains 15 residues.

The gene calls are TRBV21-1 and TRBJ1-2; the D call of TRBD1 is as the table states it, not checked on the DNA. TRBV21-1 corresponds to a pseudogene. The CDR3 is made up of 17 amino acids. The chain's CDR3 is CASSKRLGPQPTYGYTF. As DNA, the CDR3 is TGTGCCAGCAGCAAACGGCTGGGGCCCCAGCCGACCTATGGCTACACCTTC.

This sequence joins TRBV7-8 and TRBJ2-1, with TRBD1 identical over 10 bases. J was trimmed by 6 bases and V by 9 bases; bases with no gene match: 8. Germline values: CDR1 SGHVS, CDR2 FQNEAQ. The CDR3 is made up of 14 amino acids. This CDR3 is CASDRDRGLNEQFF. The DNA of the CDR3 is TGTGCCAGTGATCGGGACAGGGGACTCAATGAGCAGTTCTTC.

Only a few counts were recorded for this clone. This chain connects TRBV9 to TRBJ2-7; TRBD1 matches at 7 bases. This CDR3 contains 15 residues. With V trimmed by 3 bases and J by 2 bases, 8 bases remained unmatched. CDR1 is SGDLS and CDR2 is YYNGEE in the germline V gene. CDR3 residues: CASSASTGAAYEQYF. CDR3 nucleotides: TGTGCCAGCAGCGCGAGCACAGGGGCAGCCTACGAGCAGTACTTC.

This clone was seen a handful of times. CDR3 amino acids: CASTRKGAGGNEQYV. The CDR3 coding sequence is TGTGCCAGCACCCGAAAAGGGGCAGGGGGGAACGAGCAGTACGTC. This chain links TRBV5-6 with TRBJ2-7; tentative D call: TRBD1 (7 bases). V lost 6 bases, J lost 5 bases, and 21 bases lay in between. Germline loops: CDR1 SGHDT, CDR2 YYEEEE. The CDR3 has 15 amino acids.